A selection of T cell receptor beta chains follows, all from one sample in a study of response to subunit inactivated influenza vaccine. Using its own MiXCR run on the RT-PCR reads, TCRdb lists one record per CDR3 protein. In the table there are over 450,000 distinct CDR3 sequences, roughly 13% of which are singletons. Sequencing used PBMCs from blood, obtained about 6 weeks after vaccination. These receptors were taken from a man aged 50 or older who received an inactivated influenza vaccine. The CDR3 runs from the conserved cysteine through the conserved F or W. Fields, in order: CDR3 protein, V gene.

CDR3 protein: CASRSENNEKLFF
V gene: TRBV28

CDR3 protein: CASSFMGVGELFF
V gene: TRBV7-9

CDR3 protein: CASSRSQDTQYF
V gene: TRBV7-9

CDR3 protein: CASSERMPQETQYF
V gene: TRBV5-1

CDR3 protein: CASSHSGRLDEQFF
V gene: TRBV14

CDR3 protein: CSVEQGNTIYF
V gene: TRBV29-1

CDR3 protein: CSASLGGEKLFF
V gene: TRBV20-1

CDR3 protein: CATSTLGDTQYF
V gene: TRBV24-1

CDR3 protein: CSANRLAGLYEQYF
V gene: TRBV20-1

CDR3 protein: CASSGTASNQPQHF
V gene: TRBV12-3/TRBV12-4

CDR3 protein: CASSKTGFVGNTIYF
V gene: TRBV27

CDR3 protein: CSHGLAGLSEQFF
V gene: TRBV20-1

CDR3 protein: CSVARGMRETQYF
V gene: TRBV29-1

CDR3 protein: CATSRDRYSYSGNTIYF
V gene: TRBV15

CDR3 protein: CASGSFEQFF
V gene: TRBV12-3/TRBV12-4

CDR3 protein: CASSFGQHQNSPLHF
V gene: TRBV12-3/TRBV12-4

CDR3 protein: CASSLNVGGVGETQYF
V gene: TRBV5-5

CDR3 protein: CSARDGGLDEQYF
V gene: TRBV20-1

CDR3 protein: CASSPGQIYGYTF
V gene: TRBV12-3/TRBV12-4

CDR3 protein: CASSKQDQETQYF
V gene: TRBV21-1

CDR3 protein: CASSPLRGVNEQFF
V gene: TRBV28

CDR3 protein: CASSARDSSKEEKLFF
V gene: TRBV7-9

CDR3 protein: CASHRGDEANYGYTF
V gene: TRBV5-6

CDR3 protein: CAISESVVRDFDGYTF
V gene: TRBV10-3

CDR3 protein: CASSLALARADTQYF
V gene: TRBV5-1

CDR3 protein: CASSPSLGQVNTEAFF
V gene: TRBV28

CDR3 protein: CASSFLTAGELFF
V gene: TRBV5-1

CDR3 protein: CASSLLAGEPNAGELFF
V gene: TRBV7-2

CDR3 protein: CSVRTASNQPQHF
V gene: TRBV29-1

CDR3 protein: CASSLAGLAGIHEQFF
V gene: TRBV7-8

CDR3 protein: CALSSLEDRGLPGANVLTF
V gene: TRBV13

CDR3 protein: CASTILAGRETQYF
V gene: TRBV7-2

CDR3 protein: CASSPYRGGTDEQFF
V gene: TRBV3-1

CDR3 protein: CASSFPSGGANEQFF
V gene: TRBV12-3/TRBV12-4

CDR3 protein: CSASGTAAKEQFF
V gene: TRBV20-1

CDR3 protein: CASRPGVGGNTEAFF
V gene: TRBV7-2

CDR3 protein: CASSPSFDVPPFF
V gene: TRBV18

CDR3 protein: CASSPFSGSSYNEQFF
V gene: TRBV3-1

CDR3 protein: CASRSPRGRTDTQYF
V gene: TRBV12-3/TRBV12-4

CDR3 protein: CASSAGTGLETQYF
V gene: TRBV5-1

CDR3 protein: CASSPPGPRAYEQYF
V gene: TRBV7-9

CDR3 protein: CASSFQGAGSNQPQHF
V gene: TRBV12-3/TRBV12-4

CDR3 protein: CSAKGVAGGPYEQYF
V gene: TRBV20-1

CDR3 protein: CASSLGTPSSYEQYF
V gene: TRBV5-1

CDR3 protein: CASNPHETDGYTF
V gene: TRBV12-3/TRBV12-4

CDR3 protein: CASSYGQGTYNEQFF
V gene: TRBV6-5

CDR3 protein: CASSFEGDWAGTGELFF
V gene: TRBV27

CDR3 protein: CASSLAHLYGYTF
V gene: TRBV7-9

CDR3 protein: CASSYSPSGADTQYF
V gene: TRBV6-5

CDR3 protein: CASRDPGQHSSYEQYF
V gene: TRBV2

CDR3 protein: CASSLETQETQYF
V gene: TRBV12-3/TRBV12-4

CDR3 protein: CSAWTASNQPQHF
V gene: TRBV20-1

CDR3 protein: CSASRGPYTDTQYF
V gene: TRBV20-1

CDR3 protein: CASSPTSGSPNEQFF
V gene: TRBV28

CDR3 protein: CSAPGQGDGYGYTF
V gene: TRBV20-1

CDR3 protein: CALCLVSPLAGWADTQYF
V gene: TRBV12-3/TRBV12-4

CDR3 protein: CASSLLGKTQYF
V gene: TRBV3-1

CDR3 protein: CASSLSPTGNYNSPLHF
V gene: TRBV7-2

CDR3 protein: CATSDSASGGNQETQYF
V gene: TRBV24-1

CDR3 protein: CASSLAGRGGYTF
V gene: TRBV5-1